This T cell receptor beta chain was obtained from a study of OX40 agonist ivuxolimab in advanced cancers. Produced via immunoSEQ multiplex PCR; TCRdb's table is partial and in-frame only. The sample contains around 63,000 clones, 85% to 90% of which appear only once. The CDR3 covers 14 residues. The germline V gene has CDR1 SGHDN and CDR2 FVKESK. V lost 4 bases, J lost 5 bases, and 7 bases stayed unmatched. Findings of the study overall: Low levels of normalized T-cell clonal expansion also appeared in some nonresponders.

Concerning this clone itself: The antigen remains unidentified.

The TCR sequence derives from an adult with an advanced solid tumor such as melanoma, head and neck, liver or kidney cancer. The sequenced sample was CD4+ or CD8+ T cells sorted from blood, obtained in a trial of the OX40 agonist ivuxolimab. The chain joins TRBV14 to TRBJ2-5, with 7 bases identical to TRBD2. CDR3 protein: CASSRAGTPETQYF. CDR3 sequence (DNA): TGTGCCAGCAGCCGAGCGGGAACCCCGGAGACCCAGTACTTC. Using reference TRBV14 and TRBJ2-5 for the parts outside the CDR3, the full variable domain is EAGVTQFPSHSVIEKGQTVTLRCDPISGHDNLYWYRRVMGKEIKFLLHFVKESKQDESGMPNNRFLAERTGGTYSTLKVQPAELEDSGVYFCASSRAGTPETQYFGPGTRLLVL.